This entry lists 25 T cell receptor beta chains sequenced from one sample in a study of human T cells and chemical hapten exposure. Total RNA extraction was carried out from unfractionated whole blood. TCRdb passed the 5' RACE reads through MiXCR, listing each CDR3 protein once. The sample carries 81,000 or so distinct CDR3 sequences, 6% to 8.5% recorded once. The receptors derive from a male donor in good health.

The chain links TRBV5-4 to TRBJ2-2; 12 positions agree with TRBD1. The germline CDR1 and CDR2 sequences are SGHNT and YYREEE (reference sequence). The CDR3 is made up of 16 amino acids. After removal of 3 bases from V and 5 bases from J, the junction contained 5 bases not matched to a gene. The CDR3 DNA is TGTGCCAGCAGCTCCCGGGACAGGGGGCAAACCGGGGAGCTGTTTTTT. Translating it yields CASSSRDRGQTGELFF.

This clonotype has ten or more counts. The rearrangement links TRBV6-2 or TRBV6-3 to TRBJ2-7; no reliable D call. CDR3 length: 14 residues. V was trimmed by 4 bases and J by 2 bases, leaving 12 bases between them. The germline V gene encodes CDR1 MNHEY and CDR2 SVGEGT. The CDR3 is CASSLRVLPYEQYF. CDR3 sequence (DNA): TGTGCCAGCAGTTTAAGGGTCCTGCCCTACGAGCAGTACTTC.

This clonotype occurred many times. The rearrangement links TRBV29-1 to TRBJ1-3; 7 nucleotides line up with TRBD1. The V segment lost 7 bases and the J segment 3 bases; nucleotides outside the gene matches: 6. Germline V gene sequence: CDR1 SQVTM, CDR2 ANQGSEA. The CDR3 is 13 residues long. In DNA, the CDR3 is TGCAGCGCTGGACAGGCGTTTGGAAACACCATATATTTT. Its translation: CSAGQAFGNTIYF.

The sample holds many counts of this clonotype. The chain combines TRBV18 with TRBJ2-3; 7 bases map to TRBD2. Germline loops: CDR1 KGHSH, CDR2 LQKENI. J gave up 4 bases and V 3 bases, and 4 bases lay outside the gene matches. This CDR3 is 14 amino acids long. The CDR3 protein is CASSPAGVADTQYF. CDR3 sequence (DNA): TGTGCCAGCTCACCCGCGGGAGTGGCAGATACGCAGTATTTT.

This clonotype occurred a few times. This chain joins TRBV5-1 and TRBJ1-1; no clear D. V was trimmed by 0 bases and J by 1 base, leaving 7 bases between them. The CDR3 consists of 14 residues. The germline V gene encodes CDR1 SGHRS and CDR2 YFSETQ. The CDR3 reads CASSLVSENTEAFF. The CDR3 nucleotides are TGCGCCAGCAGCTTGGTTTCTGAGAACACTGAAGCTTTCTTT.

This clonotype was recorded at least ten times. The chain links TRBV6-2 or TRBV6-3 to TRBJ2-3, with D maybe TRBD2 (6 bases). Germline V CDR1 and CDR2: MNHEY, SVGEGT. V lost 7 bases and J lost 4, with 12 bases in between. This CDR3 is 13 amino acids long. The CDR3: CASKELASDTQYF. The CDR3 DNA is TGTGCCAGCAAAGAACTAGCATCAGATACGCAGTATTTT.

This clonotype was seen a few times. This chain uses TRBV4-3 with TRBJ1-5; D not resolved. CDR1 is LGHNA, CDR2 YSLEER, per germline. The germline V and J ends were trimmed by 0 bases and 0 bases, with 12 bases remaining between them. The CDR3 runs to 17 residues. CDR3 in amino acids: CASSQDRTAYSNQPQHF. Here the CDR3 DNA reads TGCGCCAGCAGCCAAGATAGAACGGCTTATAGCAATCAGCCCCAGCATTTT.

The V and J genes are TRBV29-1 and TRBJ2-1; 13 bases map to TRBD2. Germline loops: CDR1 SQVTM, CDR2 ANQGSEA. J lost 3 bases, V lost 4 bases, and 0 bases had no gene match. CDR3 length equals 14 residues. For the CDR3, the DNA is TGCAGCGTTGGGACTAGCGGGGGCTACAATGAGCAGTTCTTC. This translates into CSVGTSGGYNEQFF.

This chain connects TRBV20-1 to TRBJ1-2, with D uncertain. The length of the CDR3 is 13 residues. Between the trimmed V and J ends, which lost 1 base and 1 base, there was a span of 7 bases. Germline CDR1 is DFQATT and CDR2 is SNEGSKA (reference sequence). The CDR3 DNA reads as TGCAGTGCTAGAGGGGTCAGTAACTATGGCTACACCTTC. Translation gives CSARGVSNYGYTF.

This clonotype occurred many times. J is TRBJ2-3 and V is TRBV6-1; tentatively, D is TRBD1 or TRBD2 (7 bases each). The CDR3 runs 14 residues. CDR1 MNHNS and CDR2 SASEGT come from the germline V gene. V lost 9 bases to trimming and J lost 4 bases, with 17 bases between them. CDR3 sequence: CASQVQGRADTQYF. The CDR3 coding sequence is TGTGCCAGTCAGGTACAGGGGAGGGCAGATACGCAGTATTTT.

This clonotype was seen repeatedly, ten times or more. This rearrangement joins TRBV15 to TRBJ1-3; D not certain. The germline V gene has CDR1 LNHNV and CDR2 YYDKDF (reference sequence). Trimming took off 7 bases at V and 0 bases at J, with 7 bases between the two ends. The CDR3 loop spans 13 amino acids. DNA of the CDR3: TGTGCCACCAAGGTCAGCTCTGGAAACACCATATATTTT. Its translation: CATKVSSGNTIYF.

The V call is TRBV27, the J call TRBJ2-7, with D maybe TRBD2 (6 bases). V lost 3 bases and J 4 bases, leaving 16 bases between the germline ends. Germline V gives CDR1 MNHEY, CDR2 SMNVEV (reference sequence). The length of the CDR3 is 15 residues. The CDR3 sequence is CASSLGLASGYEQYF. The CDR3 nucleotides read TGTGCCAGCAGTTTGGGGCTAGCGTCCGGGTACGAGCAGTACTTC.

The chain links TRBV6-2 or TRBV6-3 to TRBJ2-3; TRBD2 agrees at 8 bases. The length of the CDR3 is 16 residues. The ends lost 1 base at V and 5 bases at J; junction bases unmatched: 8. The germline CDR1 and CDR2 sequences are MNHEY and SVGEGT. The CDR3 reads CASSYLLAEVIDTQYF. In nucleotides, the CDR3 is TGTGCCAGCAGTTACTTACTAGCGGAGGTCATAGATACGCAGTATTTT.

This clonotype was detected ten times or more. The chain employs TRBV7-8 and TRBJ2-7; D possibly matches TRBD1 or TRBD2 (5 bases each). Trimming stripped 5 bases from V and 2 bases from J, with 13 bases between. Looked up from germline, CDR1 is SGHVS and CDR2 is FQNEAQ. The CDR3 length is 14 residues. The chain's CDR3 is CASSPRGETYEQYF. DNA for the CDR3: TGTGCCAGCAGCCCCCGAGGGGAGACCTACGAGCAGTACTTC.

There are a few counts of this clonotype. The chain links TRBV6-2 or TRBV6-3 to TRBJ1-1; D is unclear. The CDR3 contains 14 residues. Germline CDR1 reads MNHEY; CDR2 reads SVGEGT. V lost 5 bases to trimming and J lost 0 bases, with 10 bases between them. The CDR3 loop reads CASSREGLNTEAFF. The CDR3 region has the DNA TGTGCCAGCAGTAGGGAGGGCTTGAACACTGAAGCTTTCTTT.

This clonotype was seen a few times. This sequence joins TRBV3-1 and TRBJ2-5, with D uncertain. Trimming removed 0 bases from V and 1 base from J, with 6 bases in between. Germline CDR1 LGHDT, CDR2 YNNKEL (reference sequence). The CDR3 has 14 residues. This CDR3 reads CASSQETPQETQYF. In nucleotides, the CDR3 is TGTGCCAGCAGCCAAGAGACACCCCAAGAGACCCAGTACTTC.

This clonotype has just a few counts. The chain couples TRBV29-1 to TRBJ1-3, with D unresolved. With 3 bases removed from V and 4 bases from J, the gap between germline ends came to 13 bases. Germline V gives CDR1 SQVTM, CDR2 ANQGSEA. The CDR3 runs 14 residues. CDR3 nucleotide sequence: TGCAGCGTTGAGGTGGGAAATGAAGGAAACACCATATATTTT. It codes for CSVEVGNEGNTIYF.

This clonotype was seen many times. The chain is built from TRBV5-3 and TRBJ1-6; TRBD1 matches 8 bases. TRBV5-3 falls under the ORF class, with uncertain function. V trimming: 4 bases; J trimming: 9 bases; junction bases outside the gene matches: 6. The CDR3 loop spans 14 amino acids. The CDR3 DNA reads TGTGCCAGAAGCCTTCGGACAGGGACTTCACCCCTCCACTTT. Translated: CARSLRTGTSPLHF.

This clonotype showed up many times. The V gene is TRBV5-1, the J gene TRBJ1-1; no clear D. The CDR3 is made up of 13 amino acids. V lost 4 bases and J 3 bases, leaving 10 bases between the germline ends. CDR1 is SGHRS, CDR2 YFSETQ, per germline. CDR3 residues: CASSPRGDTEAFF. DNA of the CDR3: TGCGCCAGCAGCCCACGTGGGGACACTGAAGCTTTCTTT.

This rearrangement joins TRBV25-1 to TRBJ2-7, with D perhaps TRBD1 (5 bases). Trimming pared 3 bases from V and 0 bases from J, leaving 12 bases between. CDR1 and CDR2 (germline): MGHDK, SYGVNS. The CDR3 is 15 residues long. The CDR3 is CASSDFTGNSYEQYF. In DNA, the CDR3 is TGTGCCAGCAGTGACTTCACAGGAAACTCCTACGAGCAGTACTTC.

The V and J genes are TRBV5-1 and TRBJ2-7; D is perhaps TRBD1 or TRBD2 (6 bases each). The germline V gene has CDR1 SGHRS and CDR2 YFSETQ. V lost 0 bases and J lost 4, with 14 bases in between. This CDR3 spans 15 amino acids. The CDR3 is CASSLAATGGYEQYF. In DNA, the CDR3 is TGCGCCAGCAGCTTGGCCGCGACAGGAGGGTACGAGCAGTACTTC.

This chain joins TRBV10-3 and TRBJ2-1, with D perhaps being TRBD1 or TRBD2 (5 bases each). Per the germline V gene, CDR1 is ENHRY and CDR2 is SYGVKD. Trimming removed 7 bases from V and 8 bases from J, with 18 bases in between. The CDR3 extends over 14 amino acids. The CDR3 bases are TGTGCCATCATGGGACGAAACAAAGAGGATGAGCAGTTCTTC. This sequence encodes CAIMGRNKEDEQFF.

This clonotype has only a few counts. This chain uses TRBV6-2 or TRBV6-3 with TRBJ1-5; 9 nucleotides line up with TRBD1. The V and J ends lost 8 bases and 1 base, in that order; junction bases with no gene match: 0. CDR1 and CDR2 from the germline V gene are MNHEY and SVGEGT. This CDR3 is built from 13 residues. DNA for the CDR3: TGTGCCAGCGGACAGGGGAGCAATCAGCCCCAGCATTTT. Its protein product is CASGQGSNQPQHF.

This clonotype has only a few counts. The genes are TRBV20-1 and TRBJ1-5, with D unclear. The V gene's germline CDR1 is DFQATT and CDR2 SNEGSKA (reference sequence). CDR3 length: 15 residues. Trimming removed 3 bases from V and 0 bases from J, with 12 bases in between. CDR3 amino acids: CSASSTIYSNQPQHF. The CDR3 bases are TGCAGTGCTAGTAGTACAATATATAGCAATCAGCCCCAGCATTTT.

At least ten counts were recorded for this clonotype. V gene TRBV12-3 or TRBV12-4 combines with J gene TRBJ2-5; no reliable D call. The CDR3 consists of 13 residues. V was shortened by 0 bases and J by 2 bases, with 4 bases between the two germline ends. The CDR3 bases are TGTGCCAGCAGTTTAGCCAGTCAAGAGACCCAGTACTTC. Protein product: CASSLASQETQYF.